This T cell receptor beta chain was sequenced in a study of T cell responses to AZD1222 COVID-19 vaccine. Study-level results: Following two doses of AZD1222, Spike-specific TCR breadth and depth rose. As reported, nearly half of all spike-specific TCRs target variant regions that are unmutated.

CDR1 and CDR2 (germline): SGHTA, FQGNSA. The CDR3 length is 13 residues. V lost 7 bases and J 1 base, leaving 10 bases between the germline ends. Clones were sequenced by immunoSEQ multiplex PCR, and TCRdb holds only the in-frame ones, with some missing. This table holds 120,000 to 150,000 clones, approximately 86% found once. About this clone: What it binds is unknown.

The V and J genes are TRBV7-2 and TRBJ1-1; a weak D match, TRBD1 (5 bases). The sequenced sample was peripheral blood, obtained 28 days after the second dose of the MenACWY control vaccine. The clonotype comes from an adult who received the MenACWY meningococcal vaccine as a control. The CDR3 coding sequence is TGTGCCAGCATACTGACAGCGAACACTGAAGCTTTCTTT. It specifies CASILTANTEAFF.